Below, 26 T cell receptor beta chains from the same sample are listed, as sequenced in a study of blood T cells in healthy people across ages. A second PCR of roughly 7 to 11 cycles used a sample-barcoded 5' primer and a J-beta primer mix. TCRdb fed the 5' RACE reads into MiXCR, producing one record per CDR3 protein. The sample includes around 820,000 distinct CDR3 sequences, 25% seen only once; the top ten take roughly 3.5%. This sample was shared with a second study, whose subject was T cells of mothers and their children.

What was sequenced was blood. Receptor source: a boy aged 5-17 years in good health.

This clonotype was picked up a small number of times. CDR3 region: CASSDRLAGPGDGYTF. The DNA of the CDR3 is TGTGCCAGCAGTGATCGTCTGGCAGGGCCTGGGGATGGCTACACCTTC. The rearrangement joins TRBV25-1 to TRBJ1-2, with D possibly matching TRBD1 (5 bases). Germline V gene data show CDR1 as MGHDK and CDR2 as SYGVNS. This CDR3 has 16 amino acids. V shed 3 bases and J shed 6 bases, with 20 bases lying between them.

In this sample, this clonotype turned up a few times. The V gene is TRBV16, the J gene TRBJ2-5; D unresolved. The DNA matches TRBJ2-7 better at its end, which makes the J call doubtful. The CDR3 runs 11 residues. Germline V gene sequence: CDR1 KGHSY, CDR2 FQNENV. This CDR3 is CASSQSHEQYF. In DNA, the CDR3 is TGTGCCAGCAGCCAATCGCACGAGCAGTACTTC.

The chain recombines TRBV5-1 with TRBJ2-7; 9 positions agree with TRBD1. The CDR3 has 16 residues. Trimming took 7 bases from V and 0 from J; bases not matched to a gene: 11. Germline lookup yields CDR1 SGHRS and CDR2 YFSETQ. The CDR3 here is CASSAQGGQGSYEQYF. In DNA form, the CDR3 reads TGCGCCAGCTCAGCGCAAGGGGGACAGGGCTCCTACGAGCAGTACTTC.

The chain couples TRBV6-2 or TRBV6-3 to TRBJ2-7, with D possibly matching TRBD1 (6 bases). V was pared by 4 bases and J by 0 bases, with 10 bases between. The CDR3 runs to 14 residues. Germline lookup yields CDR1 MNHEY and CDR2 SVGEGT. For the CDR3, the DNA is TGTGCCAGCAGTTGGACAGAGCGCTCCTACGAGCAGTACTTC. This gives the protein CASSWTERSYEQYF.

J is TRBJ2-1 and V is TRBV28; 9 bases map to TRBD1. V lost 2 bases, J lost 5 bases, and 1 base stayed unmatched. The CDR3 totals 14 residues. The germline V gene has CDR1 MDHEN and CDR2 SYDVKM. CDR3: CASSLRTGDNEQFF. The DNA of the CDR3 is TGTGCCAGCAGTTTACGGACAGGGGACAATGAGCAGTTCTTC.

In the case of this clonotype: Germline is not matched at one junction end, which may reflect a read error. This chain joins TRBV7-9 and TRBJ1-4; D perhaps matches TRBD1 (6 bases). Per the germline V gene, CDR1 is SEHNR and CDR2 is FQNEAQ (reference sequence). The CDR3 covers 16 residues. The CDR3 region has the DNA TGCGCCAGCAGCCTCTCTCGACAGGACTTCAATGAAAAACTGTTTTTT. Residues: CASSLSRQDFNEKLFF.

This clonotype was observed a few times. The rearrangement joins TRBV12-3 or TRBV12-4 to TRBJ1-1, with D maybe TRBD1 (5 bases). The CDR3 is made up of 15 amino acids. The germline V and J ends were trimmed by 8 bases and 1 base, with 17 bases remaining between them. The CDR3: CASFTRGYPNTEAFF. The DNA for the CDR3 is TGTGCCAGCTTCACAAGGGGCTACCCGAACACTGAAGCTTTCTTT.

This clonotype was found a few times. This rearrangement joins TRBV4-1 to TRBJ2-1; D call uncertain. V lost 3 bases and J lost 5, with 20 bases in between. CDR1 MGHRA and CDR2 YSYEKL come from the germline V gene. The length of the CDR3 is 17 residues. The CDR3 bases are TGCGCCAGCAGCCATGCCGTGCCAGCGAGGAACCACAATGAGCAGTTCTTC. It is translated as CASSHAVPARNHNEQFF.

The chain carries TRBV30 and TRBJ1-1, with a possible D match to TRBD1 (6 bases). The CDR3 sequence is 12 residues long. Germline CDR1 reads GTSNPN; CDR2 reads SVGIG (reference sequence). V was clipped by 0 bases and J by 11 bases, with 13 bases between them. The DNA of the CDR3 is TGTGCCTGGAGTGTATTGGACAGAGGGGCTTTCTTT. Translating gives CAWSVLDRGAFF.

This clonotype was picked up a small number of times. At one boundary the junction diverges from the germline segment, which might be a read error. The chain employs TRBV6-5 and TRBJ2-5, with TRBD2 as a possible D gene (6 bases). The length of the CDR3 is 14 residues. Per the germline V gene, CDR1 is MNHEY and CDR2 is SVGAGI. CDR3 region: CAGSPSRGVETQYF. The CDR3 coding sequence is TGTGCCGGCAGTCCCTCGCGCGGGGTAGAGACCCAGTACTTC.

The gene calls are TRBV4-2 and TRBJ2-7; D gene ambiguous. The CDR3 sequence is 15 residues long. Germline loops: CDR1 LGHNA, CDR2 YNFKEQ. The V gene lost 4 bases and the J gene lost 1 base, with 14 bases spanning the gap. CDR3 protein: CASSPAPDFSYEQYF. In DNA, the CDR3 is TGTGCCAGCAGCCCCGCCCCCGACTTTTCCTACGAGCAGTACTTC.

This clonotype was seen only a few times. The gene calls are TRBV27 and TRBJ2-7; D is undetermined. Germline loops: CDR1 MNHEY, CDR2 SMNVEV (reference sequence). With 6 bases removed from V and 6 bases from J, the gap between germline ends came to 12 bases. The CDR3 consists of 12 residues. CDR3 sequence reads: CASSHPLGEQYF. The CDR3 DNA sequence: TGTGCCAGCAGCCACCCCCTGGGCGAGCAGTACTTC.

The chain couples TRBV27 to TRBJ2-1; either TRBD1 or TRBD2 may fit D (5 bases each). Gene TRBJ2-7 matches the end of the DNA better, so the J call may be wrong. CDR3 length: 13 amino acids. Germline lookup yields CDR1 MNHEY and CDR2 SMNVEV (reference sequence). The CDR3 DNA reads TGTGCCAGCGGGACGGAACTTACCTACGAGCAGTACTTC. It codes for CASGTELTYEQYF.

Here the CDR3 DNA reads TGTGCCAGCAGTTTAAACAGGGATACCAACGTCCTGACTTTC. It specifies CASSLNRDTNVLTF. This chain links TRBV27 with TRBJ2-6; possibly TRBD1 for D (6 bases). This CDR3 is 14 amino acids long. Trimming left V 2 bases short and J 8 bases short, with 10 bases between. Per the germline V gene, CDR1 is MNHEY and CDR2 is SMNVEV (reference sequence).

This clonotype was seen repeatedly, ten times or more. This chain links TRBV7-9 with TRBJ2-5, with 7 positions matching TRBD1. The better agreement between TRBJ2-7 and the DNA end casts doubt on the J call. The CDR3 runs to 14 residues. The germline gives CDR1 SEHNR, CDR2 FQNEAQ (reference sequence). The CDR3, as DNA: TGTGCCAGCAGCCCCCGGGACAGAGACTACGAGCAGTACTTC. It is translated as CASSPRDRDYEQYF.

The rearrangement joins TRBV12-3 or TRBV12-4 to TRBJ1-1; no clear D. The CDR3 extends over 12 amino acids. V gave up 3 bases and J gave up 8 bases, with 10 bases separating them. Here the CDR3 reads CASSFFREEAFF. CDR3 nucleotide sequence: TGTGCCAGCAGTTTCTTTAGAGAAGAAGCTTTCTTT.

The table lists this clonotype with a few counts. The chain recombines TRBV20-1 with TRBJ2-5; TRBD1 matches at 9 bases. Germline V gene lookup returns CDR1 DFQATT and CDR2 SNEGSKA (reference sequence). V lost 5 bases, J lost 0 bases, and 4 bases stayed unmatched. The CDR3 has 14 amino acids. The CDR3 coding sequence is TGCAGTGCTCCTGGACAGGGGTACCAAGAGACCCAGTACTTC. Amino acids: CSAPGQGYQETQYF.

In this sample, this clonotype turned up a few times. This rearrangement joins TRBV29-1 to TRBJ2-5; no clear D. Per germline, CDR1 SQVTM and CDR2 ANQGSEA. The CDR3 is 12 amino acids. With 4 bases removed from V and 1 base from J, the gap between germline ends came to 7 bases. CDR3 loop: CSVAVAQETQYF. CDR3 bases: TGCAGCGTTGCTGTCGCCCAAGAGACCCAGTACTTC.

In this sample, this clonotype turned up a few times. The genes are TRBV21-1 and TRBJ2-7; the table calls TRBD2, which could not be checked here. TRBV21-1 has pseudogene status. The CDR3 is made up of 15 amino acids. The CDR3 here is CASLFLREASYEQYF. In DNA, the CDR3 is TGTGCCAGCCTTTTCCTCCGGGAGGCGTCCTACGAGCAGTACTTC.

The chain carries TRBV2 and TRBJ1-5; D not certain. The CDR3 is 13 amino acids. Germline V gives CDR1 SNHLY, CDR2 FYNNEI. V was clipped by 1 base and J by 6 bases, with 7 bases between them. The CDR3 protein is CASSEGDVQPQHF. As DNA, the CDR3 is TGTGCCAGCAGTGAAGGGGATGTTCAGCCCCAGCATTTT.

V and J are TRBV18 and TRBJ2-3, with D perhaps assigned TRBD1 or TRBD2 (5 bases each). Trimming stripped 3 bases from V and 1 base from J, with 8 bases between. The CDR3 extends over 14 amino acids. CDR1 is KGHSH, CDR2 LQKENI, per germline. The CDR3 DNA follows: TGTGCCAGCTCACCCGGGGACGGCACAGATACGCAGTATTTT. It translates to CASSPGDGTDTQYF.

The rearrangement links TRBV29-1 to TRBJ2-1; the D is unclear. The germline V gene has CDR1 SQVTM and CDR2 ANQGSEA. There are 12 residues in the CDR3. With 3 bases removed from V and 7 bases from J, the gap between germline ends came to 10 bases. In nucleotides, the CDR3 is TGCAGCGTTGAGCTATTAATGAATGAGCAGTTCTTC. This sequence encodes CSVELLMNEQFF.

This clonotype was seen a few times. The chain joins TRBV29-1 to TRBJ2-7; D is undetermined. The CDR3 runs 14 residues. Per the germline V gene, CDR1 is SQVTM and CDR2 is ANQGSEA. Trimming cost V 7 bases and J 10 bases, with 26 bases left between them. CDR3 in DNA: TGCAGCGCCGCTCCCAGACGGTTACAAGAGGCCCAGTACTTC. Amino acid sequence: CSAAPRRLQEAQYF.

The gene calls are TRBV11-2 and TRBJ1-1, with unresolved D. V was cut by 5 bases and J by 3 bases, with 19 bases left in between. The CDR3 consists of 16 residues. The germline V gene encodes CDR1 SGHAT and CDR2 FQNNGV. The CDR3 DNA reads as TGTGCCAGCAGCCAAAGGAGGTGGGCCCCGGACACTGAAGCTTTCTTT. This codes for CASSQRRWAPDTEAFF.

This clonotype was recorded at least ten times. The chain uses TRBV28 and TRBJ2-3, with 8 nucleotides matching TRBD1. Per germline, CDR1 MDHEN and CDR2 SYDVKM. V gave up 5 bases and J gave up 0 bases; unmatched junction bases: 13. There are 18 residues in the CDR3. The CDR3 spells CASSQGQGWTISTDTQYF. DNA for the CDR3: TGTGCCAGCAGTCAAGGACAGGGTTGGACCATCAGCACAGATACGCAGTATTTT. The whole variable domain, filled in from reference TRBV28 and TRBJ2-3, reads DVKVTQSSRYLVKRTGEKVFLECVQDMDHENMFWYRQDPGLGLRLIYFSYDVKMKEKGDIPEGYSVSREKKERFSLILESASTNQTSMYLCASSQGQGWTISTDTQYFGPGTRLTVL.

The sample holds a few counts of this clonotype. The V and J genes are TRBV12-3 or TRBV12-4 and TRBJ2-6; 8 nucleotides align to TRBD1. Trimming removed 6 bases from V and 11 bases from J; junction bases left unmatched: 6. The CDR3 loop spans 13 amino acids. This CDR3 is CASSPGQVHVLTF. The CDR3 DNA is TGTGCCAGCAGCCCGGGACAGGTTCACGTCCTGACTTTC.